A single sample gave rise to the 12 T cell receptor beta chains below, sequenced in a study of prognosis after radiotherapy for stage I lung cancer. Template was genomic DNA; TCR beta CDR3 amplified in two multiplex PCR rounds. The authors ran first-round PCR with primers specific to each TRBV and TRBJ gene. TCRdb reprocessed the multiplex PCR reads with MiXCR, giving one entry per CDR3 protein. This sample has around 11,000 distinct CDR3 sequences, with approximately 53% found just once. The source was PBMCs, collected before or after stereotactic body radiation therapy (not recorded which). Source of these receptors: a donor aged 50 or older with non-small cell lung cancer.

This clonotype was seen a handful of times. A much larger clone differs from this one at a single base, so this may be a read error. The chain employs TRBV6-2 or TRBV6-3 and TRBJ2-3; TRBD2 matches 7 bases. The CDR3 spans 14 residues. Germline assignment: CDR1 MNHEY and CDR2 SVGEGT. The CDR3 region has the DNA TGTGCCAGCAGGGTGACGGGGGGAACAGATACGCGGTATTTT. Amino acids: CASRVTGGTDTRYF.

The CDR3 bases are TGTGCCAGCATTATAACCGGGACTAGCGGGAGTAAGTACGAGCAGTACTTC. Amino acid sequence: CASIITGTSGSKYEQYF. The rearrangement joins TRBV6-1 to TRBJ2-7; 14 bases are a match to TRBD2. The CDR3 totals 17 residues. Germline CDR1 and CDR2: MNHNS and SASEGT. Trimming at V came to 7 bases and at J to 4 bases, leaving 12 bases not matched to a gene.

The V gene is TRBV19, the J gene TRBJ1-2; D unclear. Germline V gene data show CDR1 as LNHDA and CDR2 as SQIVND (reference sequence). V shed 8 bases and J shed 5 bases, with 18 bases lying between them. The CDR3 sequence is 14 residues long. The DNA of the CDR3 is TGTGCCAGTTTCCCGGGTCCGGGCGCGTATGGCTACACCTTC. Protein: CASFPGPGAYGYTF.

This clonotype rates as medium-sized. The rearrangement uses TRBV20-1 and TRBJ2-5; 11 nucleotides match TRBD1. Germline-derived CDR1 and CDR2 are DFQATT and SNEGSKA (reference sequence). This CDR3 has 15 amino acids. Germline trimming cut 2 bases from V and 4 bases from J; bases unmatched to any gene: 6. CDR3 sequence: CSARTRDRGGETQYF. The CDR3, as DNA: TGCAGTGCTAGAACGCGGGACAGGGGGGGAGAGACCCAGTACTTC.

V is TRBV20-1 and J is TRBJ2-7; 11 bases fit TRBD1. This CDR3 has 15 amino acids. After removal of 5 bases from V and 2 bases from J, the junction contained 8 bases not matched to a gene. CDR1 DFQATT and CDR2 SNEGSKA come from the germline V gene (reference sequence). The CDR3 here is CSALNPGQGAYEQYF. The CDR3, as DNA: TGCAGTGCTTTAAATCCGGGACAGGGGGCCTACGAGCAGTACTTC.

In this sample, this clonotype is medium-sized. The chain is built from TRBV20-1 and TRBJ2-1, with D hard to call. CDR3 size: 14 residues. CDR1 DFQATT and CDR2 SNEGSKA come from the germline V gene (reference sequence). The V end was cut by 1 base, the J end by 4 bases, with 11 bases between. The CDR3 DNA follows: TGCAGTGCTAGAGTACCAGTGTCTTACAATGAGCAGTTCTTC. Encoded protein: CSARVPVSYNEQFF.

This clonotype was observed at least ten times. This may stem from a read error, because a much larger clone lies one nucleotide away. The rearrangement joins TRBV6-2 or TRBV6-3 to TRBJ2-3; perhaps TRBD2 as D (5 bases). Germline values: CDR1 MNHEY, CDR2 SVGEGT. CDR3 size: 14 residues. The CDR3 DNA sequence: TGTGCCAGCAGTTATGGGCTAGTCGGGGATACGCAGTGTTTT. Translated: CASSYGLVGDTQCF.

The DNA of the CDR3 is TGTGCCAGCAGCGTTTGGACAGGCACAGATACGCAGTATTTT. It specifies CASSVWTGTDTQYF. The chain employs TRBV9 and TRBJ2-3; maybe TRBD1 (6 bases). CDR3 length: 14 amino acids. Trimming left V 2 bases short and J 1 base short, with 8 bases between. Germline V gives CDR1 SGDLS, CDR2 YYNGEE.

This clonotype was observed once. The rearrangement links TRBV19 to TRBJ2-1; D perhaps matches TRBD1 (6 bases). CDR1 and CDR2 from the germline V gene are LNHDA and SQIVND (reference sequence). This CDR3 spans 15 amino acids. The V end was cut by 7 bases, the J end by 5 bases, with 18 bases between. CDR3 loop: CASTARGGSDNEQFF. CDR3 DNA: TGTGCCAGTACCGCCCGAGGGGGTTCCGACAATGAGCAGTTCTTC.

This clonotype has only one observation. The CDR3 nucleotides are TGTGCCAGCAGTCTTGGACAGGGTTATTCACCCCTCCACTTT. Translated: CASSLGQGYSPLHF. The chain has TRBV6-2 or TRBV6-3 and TRBJ1-6; 8 bases fit TRBD1. Per germline, CDR1 MNHEY and CDR2 SVGEGT. This CDR3 is 14 amino acids long. The junction had 5 bases not matched to a gene; V was cut back by 5 bases and J by 8 bases.

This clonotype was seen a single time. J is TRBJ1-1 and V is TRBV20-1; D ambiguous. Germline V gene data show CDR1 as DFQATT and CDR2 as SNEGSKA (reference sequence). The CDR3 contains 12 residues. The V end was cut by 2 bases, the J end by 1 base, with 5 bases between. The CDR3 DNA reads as TGCAGTGCTAGACAGCCGAACACTGAAGCTTTCTTT. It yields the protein CSARQPNTEAFF.

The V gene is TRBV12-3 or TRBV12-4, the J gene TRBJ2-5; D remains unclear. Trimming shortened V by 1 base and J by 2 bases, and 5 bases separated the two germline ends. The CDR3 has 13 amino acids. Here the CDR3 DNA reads TGTGCCAGCAGTTTAGTACAGCAAGAGACCCAGTACTTC. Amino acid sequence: CASSLVQQETQYF.